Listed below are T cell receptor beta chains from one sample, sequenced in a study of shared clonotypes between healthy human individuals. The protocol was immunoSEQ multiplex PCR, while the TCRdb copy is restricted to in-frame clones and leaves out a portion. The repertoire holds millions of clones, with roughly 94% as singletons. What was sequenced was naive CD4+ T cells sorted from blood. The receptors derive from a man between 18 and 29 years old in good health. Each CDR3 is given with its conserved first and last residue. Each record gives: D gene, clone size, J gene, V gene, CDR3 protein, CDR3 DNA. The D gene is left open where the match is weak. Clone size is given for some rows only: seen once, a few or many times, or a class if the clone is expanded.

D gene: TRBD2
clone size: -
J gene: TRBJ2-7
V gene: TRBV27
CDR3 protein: CASSQGRVWGGRPVLSDYEQYF
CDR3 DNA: TGTGCCAGCAGTCAAGGAAGGGTGTGGGGCGGGAGACCGGTGCTATCCGACTACGAGCAGTACTTC

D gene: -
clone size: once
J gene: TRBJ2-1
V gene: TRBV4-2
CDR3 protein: CASSQVLSHERDEQFF
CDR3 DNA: TGTGCCAGCAGCCAAGTATTATCGCACGAAAGGGATGAGCAGTTCTTC

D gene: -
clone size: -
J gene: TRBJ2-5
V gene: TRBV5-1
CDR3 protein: CASSLGTGETQYF
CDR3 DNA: TGCGCCAGCAGCTTGGGGACGGGGGAGACCCAGTACTTC

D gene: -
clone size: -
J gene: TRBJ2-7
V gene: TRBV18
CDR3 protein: CASSLSRGAYEQYF
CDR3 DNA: TGTGCCAGCTCACTCTCACGGGGGGCTTACGAGCAGTACTTC

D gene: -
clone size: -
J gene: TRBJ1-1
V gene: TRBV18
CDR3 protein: CASSPLEMNTEAFF
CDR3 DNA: TGTGCCAGCTCACCACTGGAGATGAACACTGAAGCTTTCTTT

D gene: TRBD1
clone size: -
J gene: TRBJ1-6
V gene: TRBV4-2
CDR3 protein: CASSRDRLNSPLHF
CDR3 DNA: TGTGCCAGCAGCCGGGACAGGCTAAATTCACCCCTCCACTTT

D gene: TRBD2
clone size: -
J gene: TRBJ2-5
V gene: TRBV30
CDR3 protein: CAWSVGGLAGGHETQYF
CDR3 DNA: TGTGCCTGGAGTGTCGGAGGACTAGCGGGGGGGCATGAGACCCAGTACTTC

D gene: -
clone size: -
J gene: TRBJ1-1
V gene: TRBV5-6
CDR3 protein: CASSFISNTEAFF
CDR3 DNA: TGTGCCAGCAGCTTCATTTCGAACACTGAAGCTTTCTTT

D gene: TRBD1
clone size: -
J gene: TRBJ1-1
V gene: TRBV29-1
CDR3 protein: CSVGRQGNTEAFF
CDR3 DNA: TGCAGCGTTGGACGACAGGGGAACACTGAAGCTTTCTTT

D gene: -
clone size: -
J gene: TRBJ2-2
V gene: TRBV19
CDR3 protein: CASTFLRANTGELFF
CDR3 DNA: TGTGCCAGTACCTTCTTGCGTGCGAACACCGGGGAGCTGTTTTTT

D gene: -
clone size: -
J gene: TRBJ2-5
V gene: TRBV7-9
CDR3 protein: CASSLEFRSQETQYF
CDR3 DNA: TGTGCCAGCAGCTTAGAATTCCGGAGTCAAGAGACCCAGTACTTC

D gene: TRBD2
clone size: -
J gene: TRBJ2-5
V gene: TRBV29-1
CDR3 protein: CSVEMRLAQETQYF
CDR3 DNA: TGCAGCGTTGAAATGAGACTAGCGCAAGAGACCCAGTACTTC

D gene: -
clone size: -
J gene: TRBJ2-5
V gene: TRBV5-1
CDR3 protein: CASSLTSNRETQYF
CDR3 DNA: TGCGCCAGCAGCTTGACTAGTAATAGAGAGACCCAGTACTTC

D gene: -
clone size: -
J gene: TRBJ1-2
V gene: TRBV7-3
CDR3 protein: CASDYGYTF
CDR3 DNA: TGTGCCAGCGACTATGGCTACACCTTC

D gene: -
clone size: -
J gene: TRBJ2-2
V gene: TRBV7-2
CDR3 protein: CASFTGRNTGELFF
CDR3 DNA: TGTGCCAGTTTCACTGGAAGGAACACCGGGGAGCTGTTTTTT

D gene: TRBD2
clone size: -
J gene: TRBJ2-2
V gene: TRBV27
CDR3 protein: CASSFDGRVRGELFF
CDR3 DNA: TGTGCCAGCAGTTTCGACGGGAGGGTGAGGGGGGAGCTGTTTTTT

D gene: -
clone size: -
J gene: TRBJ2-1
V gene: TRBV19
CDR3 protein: CASSFPPGMSYNEQFF
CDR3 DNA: TGTGCCAGTAGTTTCCCGCCAGGGATGTCCTACAATGAGCAGTTCTTC

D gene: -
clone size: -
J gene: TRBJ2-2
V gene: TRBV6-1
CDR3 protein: CASSGRGADTGELFF
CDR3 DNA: TGTGCCAGCAGTGGGCGGGGAGCCGACACCGGGGAGCTGTTTTTT

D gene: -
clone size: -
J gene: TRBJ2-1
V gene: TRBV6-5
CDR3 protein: CASSSGVAYNEQFF
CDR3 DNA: TGTGCCAGCAGTTCCGGGGTGGCCTACAATGAGCAGTTCTTC

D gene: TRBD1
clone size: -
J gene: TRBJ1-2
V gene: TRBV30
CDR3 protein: CAWSPTGGGYTF
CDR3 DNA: TGTGCCTGGAGCCCTACAGGGGGCGGCTACACCTTC

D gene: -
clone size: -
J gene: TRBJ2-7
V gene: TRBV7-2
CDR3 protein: CASSLAGPSAYEQYF
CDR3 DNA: TGTGCCAGCAGCTTAGCGGGTCCTAGCGCCTACGAGCAGTACTTC

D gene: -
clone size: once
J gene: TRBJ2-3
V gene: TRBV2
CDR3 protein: CASSDTGSSTDTQYF
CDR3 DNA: TGTGCCAGCAGTGACACGGGGAGTAGCACAGATACGCAGTATTTT

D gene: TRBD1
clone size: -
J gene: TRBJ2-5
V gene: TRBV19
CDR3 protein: CASSIGQGIGETQYF
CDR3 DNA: TGTGCCAGTAGTATAGGACAGGGAATAGGAGAGACCCAGTACTTC

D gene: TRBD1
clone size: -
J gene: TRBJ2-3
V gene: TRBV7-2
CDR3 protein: CASLLQGSVADTQYF
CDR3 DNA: TGTGCCAGCCTGTTACAGGGGTCTGTGGCAGATACGCAGTATTTT

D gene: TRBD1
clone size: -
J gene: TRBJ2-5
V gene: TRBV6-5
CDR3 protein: CASSSRTGDVSETQYF
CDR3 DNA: TGTGCCAGCAGTTCGCGGACAGGGGACGTTTCGGAGACCCAGTACTTC

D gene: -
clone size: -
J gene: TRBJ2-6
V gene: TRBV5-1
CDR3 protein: CASSHGGSGANVLTF
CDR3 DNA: TGCGCCAGCAGCCACGGGGGCTCTGGGGCCAACGTCCTGACTTTC

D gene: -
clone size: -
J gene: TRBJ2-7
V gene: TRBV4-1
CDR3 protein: CASSRNGEQYF
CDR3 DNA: TGCGCCAGCAGCCGTAATGGCGAGCAGTACTTC

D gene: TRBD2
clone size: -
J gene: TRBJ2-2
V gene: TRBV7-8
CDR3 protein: CASSLTAGAGELFF
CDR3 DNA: TGTGCCAGCAGCTTAACTGCGGGAGCCGGGGAGCTGTTTTTT

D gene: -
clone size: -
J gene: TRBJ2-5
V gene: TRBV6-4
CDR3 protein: CASSEEQGLEETQYF
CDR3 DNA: TGTGCCAGCAGTGAGGAGCAGGGGCTAGAGGAGACCCAGTACTTC

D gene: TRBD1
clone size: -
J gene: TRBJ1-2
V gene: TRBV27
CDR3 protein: CASSRDSFNYGYTF
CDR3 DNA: TGTGCCTCCTCCCGGGACAGCTTTAACTATGGCTACACCTTC

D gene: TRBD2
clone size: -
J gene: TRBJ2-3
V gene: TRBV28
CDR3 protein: CASTHPLAGSTDTQYF
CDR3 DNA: TGTGCCAGCACTCACCCCCTAGCGGGGAGCACAGATACGCAGTATTTT

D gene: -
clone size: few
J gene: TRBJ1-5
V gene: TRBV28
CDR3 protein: CASSHGNQPQHF
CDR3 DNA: TGTGCCAGCAGTCACGGGAATCAGCCCCAGCATTTT

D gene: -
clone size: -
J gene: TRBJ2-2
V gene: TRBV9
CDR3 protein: CASSVRGTNTGELFF
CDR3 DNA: TGTGCCAGCAGCGTCCGGGGTACGAACACCGGGGAGCTGTTTTTT

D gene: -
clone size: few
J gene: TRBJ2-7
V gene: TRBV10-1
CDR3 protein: CASSETGRSYEQYF
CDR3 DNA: TGCGCCAGCAGTGAGACAGGGCGAAGCTACGAGCAGTACTTC

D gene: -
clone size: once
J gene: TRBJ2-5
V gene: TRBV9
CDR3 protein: CASSPGTVLVSETQYF
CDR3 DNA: TGTGCCAGCAGCCCAGGCACCGTTTTGGTATCGGAGACCCAGTACTTC

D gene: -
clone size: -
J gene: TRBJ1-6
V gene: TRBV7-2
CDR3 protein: CASSLQWGYNSPLHF
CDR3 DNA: TGTGCCAGCAGCTTACAATGGGGGTATAATTCACCCCTCCACTTT

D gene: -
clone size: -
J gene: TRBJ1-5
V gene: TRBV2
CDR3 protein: CASSQGTGQPQHF
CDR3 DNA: TGTGCCAGCAGTCAGGGAACGGGTCAGCCCCAGCATTTT

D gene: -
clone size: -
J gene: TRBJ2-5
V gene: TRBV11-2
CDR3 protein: CASSSQGGNQETQYF
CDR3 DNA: TGTGCCAGCAGCTCCCAGGGGGGGAACCAAGAGACCCAGTACTTC

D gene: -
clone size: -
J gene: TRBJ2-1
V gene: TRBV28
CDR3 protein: CASSLPGKRDEQFF
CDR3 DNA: TGTGCCAGCAGTTTACCGGGCAAGCGAGATGAGCAGTTCTTC

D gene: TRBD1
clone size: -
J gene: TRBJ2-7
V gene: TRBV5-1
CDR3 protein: CASSFSGTAAVEQYF
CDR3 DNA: TGCGCCAGCAGCTTCTCCGGGACAGCCGCCGTCGAGCAGTACTTC

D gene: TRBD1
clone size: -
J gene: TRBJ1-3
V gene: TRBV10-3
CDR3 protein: CAIGQGPGNTIYF
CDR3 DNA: TGTGCCATTGGACAGGGGCCTGGAAACACCATATATTTT

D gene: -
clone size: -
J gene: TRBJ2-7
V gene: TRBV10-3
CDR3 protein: CATQGSLYEQYF
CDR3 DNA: TGTGCCACGCAGGGGTCCCTCTACGAGCAGTACTTC

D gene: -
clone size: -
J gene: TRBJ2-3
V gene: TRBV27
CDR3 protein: CASSLRGSTDTQYF
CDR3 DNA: TGTGCCAGCAGTTTAAGGGGAAGCACAGATACGCAGTATTTT

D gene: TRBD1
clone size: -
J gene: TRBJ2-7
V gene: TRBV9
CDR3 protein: CASSVGQGAYEQYF
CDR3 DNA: TGTGCCAGCAGCGTAGGCCAGGGGGCCTACGAGCAGTACTTC

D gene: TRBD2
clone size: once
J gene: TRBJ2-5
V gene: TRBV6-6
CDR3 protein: CASSRGTSSETQYF
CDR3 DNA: TGTGCCAGCAGTAGAGGGACTAGCTCGGAGACCCAGTACTTC

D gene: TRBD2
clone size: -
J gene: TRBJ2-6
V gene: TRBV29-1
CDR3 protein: CSVALAGDAGANVLTF
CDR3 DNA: TGCAGCGTTGCGTTAGCGGGAGATGCTGGGGCCAACGTCCTGACTTTC

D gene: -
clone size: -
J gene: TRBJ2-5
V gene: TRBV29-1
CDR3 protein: CGQKETQYF
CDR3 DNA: TGCGGCCAAAAAGAGACCCAGTACTTC

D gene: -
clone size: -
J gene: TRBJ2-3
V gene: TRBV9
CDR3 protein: CASSPGGATDTQYF
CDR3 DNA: TGTGCCAGCAGCCCTGGGGGGGCCACAGATACGCAGTATTTT

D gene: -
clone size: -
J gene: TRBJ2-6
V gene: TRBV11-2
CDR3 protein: CASSLWGSGANVLTF
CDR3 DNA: TGTGCCAGCAGCTTATGGGGGTCTGGGGCCAACGTCCTGACTTTC

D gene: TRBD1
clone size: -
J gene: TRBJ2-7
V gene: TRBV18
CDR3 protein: CASSPTGGSYEQYF
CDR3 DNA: TGTGCCAGCTCACCGACAGGGGGGTCCTACGAGCAGTACTTC

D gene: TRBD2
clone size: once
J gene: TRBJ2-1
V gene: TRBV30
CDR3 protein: CACKGGTSEQDSYNEQFF
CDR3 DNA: TGTGCCTGTAAAGGGGGGACTAGCGAACAAGACTCCTACAATGAGCAGTTCTTC

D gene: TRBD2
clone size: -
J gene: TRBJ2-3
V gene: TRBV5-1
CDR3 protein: CASSSGGATDTQYF
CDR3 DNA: TGCGCCAGCAGCTCCGGGGGGGCTACAGATACGCAGTATTTT

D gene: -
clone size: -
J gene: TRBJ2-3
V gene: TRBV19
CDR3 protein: CASSLQILTDTQYF
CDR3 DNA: TGTGCCAGTAGTTTACAGATACTCACAGATACGCAGTATTTT

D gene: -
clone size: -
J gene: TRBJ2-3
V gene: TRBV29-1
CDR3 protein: CSVEAGPGSTDTQYF
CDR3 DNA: TGCAGCGTTGAAGCCGGGCCAGGTAGCACAGATACGCAGTATTTT

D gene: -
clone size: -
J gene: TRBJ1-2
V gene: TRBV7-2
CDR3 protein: CASSLLQGHYGYTF
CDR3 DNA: TGTGCCAGCAGCCTTCTACAGGGCCACTATGGCTACACCTTC

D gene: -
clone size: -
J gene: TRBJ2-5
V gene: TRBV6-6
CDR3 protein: CASSRVSLETQYF
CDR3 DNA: TGTGCCAGCAGTCGGGTTTCTTTAGAGACCCAGTACTTC